Below are 17 T cell receptor beta chains sequenced from a single sample in a study of T cell responses to AZD1222 COVID-19 vaccine. This table comes from immunoSEQ multiplex PCR, and its TCRdb copy is limited to in-frame clones, with some not included. The table includes roughly 110,000 clones, around 90% detected once. Material: peripheral blood, obtained 28 days after the second AZD1222 dose. The receptors derive from an adult who received the AZD1222 COVID-19 vaccine.

The V call is TRBV13, the J call TRBJ2-5, with a weak D call TRBD2 (5 bases). Germline CDR1 is PRHDT and CDR2 is FYEKMQ (reference sequence). Trimming shortened V by 2 bases and J by 5 bases, and 12 bases separated the two germline ends. The CDR3 covers 14 residues. CDR3 residues: CASSLRGPGETQYF. For the CDR3, the DNA is TGTGCCAGCAGCTTACGGGGTCCGGGGGAGACCCAGTACTTC.

This chain connects TRBV27 to TRBJ1-2; D possibly corresponds to TRBD1 (5 bases). The germline CDR1 and CDR2 sequences are MNHEY and SMNVEV (reference sequence). V was pared by 3 bases and J by 9 bases, with 11 bases between. The CDR3 is 12 amino acids. CDR3: CASSLRGGSYTF. CDR3 coding DNA: TGTGCCAGCAGTTTGAGGGGAGGTAGCTACACCTTC.

V usage is TRBV6-1 and J usage is TRBJ2-7; weak D call: TRBD1 (6 bases). In germline, CDR1 is MNHNS, CDR2 SASEGT. This CDR3 comprises 13 residues. With 2 bases removed from V and 5 bases from J, the gap between germline ends came to 10 bases. The CDR3 DNA reads as TGTGCCAGCAGTGAACCCAGGGGTGACGAGCAGTACTTC. Protein: CASSEPRGDEQYF.

This rearrangement joins TRBV30 to TRBJ2-4, with D tentatively TRBD1 (6 bases). Trimming took 1 base from V and 0 from J, leaving 13 bases between them. Germline V CDR1 and CDR2: GTSNPN, SVGIG (reference sequence). The CDR3 length is 16 residues. CDR3 bases: TGTGCCTGGAGTGGATGGGGGCTGGGAGCCAAAAACATTCAGTACTTC. Protein product: CAWSGWGLGAKNIQYF.

This chain's CDR3 is CASSGGPSSGANVLTF. Here the CDR3 DNA reads TGTGCCAGCAGTGGGGGACCGTCCTCTGGGGCCAACGTCCTGACTTTC. The chain carries TRBV6-4 and TRBJ2-6; either TRBD1 or TRBD2 may fit D (5 bases each). Germline lookup yields CDR1 MRHNA and CDR2 SNTAGT. The CDR3 loop spans 16 amino acids. V lost 4 bases and J 0 bases, leaving 10 bases between the germline ends.

This chain connects TRBV13 to TRBJ1-2, with TRBD1 as a possible D gene (5 bases). Trimming took off 3 bases at V and 3 bases at J, with 5 bases between the two ends. The CDR3 covers 12 residues. Germline V gives CDR1 PRHDT, CDR2 FYEKMQ (reference sequence). CDR3: CASSLTDYGYTF. For the CDR3, the DNA is TGTGCCAGCAGCTTGACAGACTATGGCTACACCTTC.

V gene TRBV3-1 (or the pseudogene TRBV3-2) combines with J gene TRBJ1-6; 7 positions agree with TRBD1. This CDR3 contains 15 residues. Per the germline V gene, CDR1 is LGHDT and CDR2 is YNNKEL (reference sequence). V lost 1 base to trimming and J lost 10 bases; unmatched junction nucleotides: 7. This CDR3 reads CASSQVRQGGSPLHF. CDR3 coding DNA: TGTGCCAGCAGCCAAGTAAGGCAGGGGGGATCACCCCTCCACTTT.

V and J are TRBV30 and TRBJ1-2; the D gene is possibly TRBD1 (6 bases). V was pared by 6 bases and J by 8 bases, with 13 bases between. Per germline, CDR1 GTSNPN and CDR2 SVGIG (reference sequence). The CDR3 is 11 amino acids. CDR3 DNA sequence: TGTGCCTGTGGGGGCGACGGAGGCTACACCTTC. It specifies CACGGDGGYTF.

The V call is TRBV5-6, the J call TRBJ2-4; no reliable D call. V lost 2 bases and J lost 0, with 6 bases in between. The length of the CDR3 is 14 residues. Germline V gene lookup returns CDR1 SGHDT and CDR2 YYEEEE. CDR3 loop: CASSFSGAKNIQYF. The CDR3 DNA sequence: TGTGCCAGCAGCTTTTCGGGAGCCAAAAACATTCAGTACTTC. Using reference TRBV5-6 and TRBJ2-4 for the parts outside the CDR3, the full variable domain is DAGVTQSPTHLIKTRGQQVTLRCSPKSGHDTVSWYQQALGQGPQFIFQYYEEEERQRGNFPDRFSGHQFPNYSSELNVNALLLGDSALYLCASSFSGAKNIQYFGAGTRLSVL.

The V gene is TRBV30, the J gene TRBJ2-7; no reliable D call. With 3 bases removed from V and 4 bases from J, the gap between germline ends came to 10 bases. CDR1 is GTSNPN and CDR2 is SVGIG in the germline V gene (reference sequence). The CDR3 totals 12 residues. The CDR3 coding sequence is TGTGCCTGGAGCGACTGGGGTTACGAGCAGTACTTC. It specifies CAWSDWGYEQYF.

This clone was recorded a few times. The rearrangement joins TRBV2 to TRBJ1-4; TRBD1 matches at 7 bases. This CDR3 spans 15 amino acids. The ends lost 2 bases at V and 7 bases at J; junction bases unmatched: 7. CDR1 is SNHLY and CDR2 is FYNNEI in the germline V gene. The CDR3 loop is CASSERSTGVEKLFF. The CDR3 region has the DNA TGTGCCAGCAGTGAAAGGAGCACAGGGGTTGAAAAACTGTTTTTT.

The chain is built from TRBV27 and TRBJ2-7; D possibly corresponds to TRBD2 (5 bases). This CDR3 is built from 15 residues. The germline V gene encodes CDR1 MNHEY and CDR2 SMNVEV (reference sequence). V was trimmed by 7 bases and J by 0 bases, leaving 16 bases between them. CDR3 protein: CASTPRGSASYEQYF. CDR3 coding DNA: TGTGCCAGCACCCCTCGGGGTAGCGCCTCCTACGAGCAGTACTTC.

The genes are TRBV19 and TRBJ1-3, with no clear D. V lost 8 bases to trimming and J lost 4 bases, with 6 bases between them. Germline CDR1 LNHDA, CDR2 SQIVND (reference sequence). The CDR3 length is 11 residues. CDR3 residues: CASYSGNTIYF. The CDR3 DNA follows: TGTGCCAGTTACAGCGGAAACACCATATATTTT.

The chain combines TRBV9 with TRBJ2-1; 8 bases line up with TRBD2. The V gene end was trimmed by 0 bases and the J gene end by 4 bases; junction bases not matched to a gene: 9. Germline V lookup: CDR1 SGDLS, CDR2 YYNGEE. The CDR3 consists of 17 residues. CDR3 region: CASSVGPTVAGYNEQFF. The CDR3 coding sequence is TGTGCCAGCAGCGTAGGCCCTACGGTAGCGGGGTACAATGAGCAGTTCTTC.

The V gene is TRBV7-2, the J gene TRBJ2-3, with TRBD2 matching 7 bases. Germline CDR1 is SGHTA and CDR2 is FQGNSA. V lost 0 bases to trimming and J lost 3 bases; unmatched junction nucleotides: 3. The CDR3 loop spans 15 amino acids. This CDR3 is CASSLAGGITDTQYF. The DNA for the CDR3 is TGTGCCAGCAGCTTAGCGGGGGGGATTACAGATACGCAGTATTTT.

V and J are TRBV13 and TRBJ2-3; 9 nucleotides line up with TRBD1. The CDR3 has 15 amino acids. The germline V gene has CDR1 PRHDT and CDR2 FYEKMQ (reference sequence). V lost 0 bases to trimming and J lost 3 bases; unmatched junction nucleotides: 1. CDR3 bases: TGTGCCAGCAGCTTAGGGGACAGGGGTACAGATACGCAGTATTTT. Amino acids: CASSLGDRGTDTQYF.

The rearrangement joins TRBV7-9 to TRBJ2-3; tentatively, D is TRBD1 (5 bases). V lost 5 bases and J lost 1, with 10 bases in between. The V gene's germline CDR1 is SEHNR and CDR2 FQNEAQ (reference sequence). The CDR3 spans 14 residues. The CDR3 region has the DNA TGTGCCAGCAGCCCCAGGGTCCGCACAGATACGCAGTATTTT. Encoded protein: CASSPRVRTDTQYF.